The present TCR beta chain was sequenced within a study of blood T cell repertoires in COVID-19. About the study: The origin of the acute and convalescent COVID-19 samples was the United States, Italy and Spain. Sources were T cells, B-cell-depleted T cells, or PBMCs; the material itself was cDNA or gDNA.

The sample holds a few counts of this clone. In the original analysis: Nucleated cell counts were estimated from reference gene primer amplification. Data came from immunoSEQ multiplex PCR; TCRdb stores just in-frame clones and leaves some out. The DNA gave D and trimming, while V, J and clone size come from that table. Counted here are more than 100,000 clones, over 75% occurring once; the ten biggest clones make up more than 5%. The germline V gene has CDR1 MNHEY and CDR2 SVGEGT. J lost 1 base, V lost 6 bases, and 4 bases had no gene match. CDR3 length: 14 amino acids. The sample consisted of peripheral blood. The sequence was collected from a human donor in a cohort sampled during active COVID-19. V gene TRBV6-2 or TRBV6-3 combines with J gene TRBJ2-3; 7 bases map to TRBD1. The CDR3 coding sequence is TGTGCCAGCAGCCACGGGACAGGCACAGATACGCAGTATTTT. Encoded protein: CASSHGTGTDTQYF.